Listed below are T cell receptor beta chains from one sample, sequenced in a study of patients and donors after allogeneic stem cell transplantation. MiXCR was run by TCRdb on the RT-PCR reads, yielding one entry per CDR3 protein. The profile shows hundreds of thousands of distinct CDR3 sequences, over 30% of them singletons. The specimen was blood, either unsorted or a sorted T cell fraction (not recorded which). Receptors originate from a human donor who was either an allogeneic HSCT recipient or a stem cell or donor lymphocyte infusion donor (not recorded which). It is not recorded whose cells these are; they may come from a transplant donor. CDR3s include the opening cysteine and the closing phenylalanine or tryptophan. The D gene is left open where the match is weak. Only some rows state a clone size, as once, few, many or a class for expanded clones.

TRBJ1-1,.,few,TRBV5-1,TGCGCCAGCAGCCCCGGAGCGGGTATGAACACTGAAGCTTTCTTT,CASSPGAGMNTEAFF
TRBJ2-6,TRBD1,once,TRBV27,TGTGCCAGCAGTTCCGGGACAGCTGGGGCCAACGTCCTGACTTTC,CASSSGTAGANVLTF
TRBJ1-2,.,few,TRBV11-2,TGTGCCAGCAGTCCCGGGGCGCACTATGGCTACACCTTC,CASSPGAHYGYTF
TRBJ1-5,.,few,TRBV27,TGTGCCAGCAGTTTATCGTCACTGGTTTATAGCAATCAGCCCCAGCATTTT,CASSLSSLVYSNQPQHF
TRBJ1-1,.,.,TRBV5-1,TGCGCCAGCAGTACGGCCGGAGGGACTGAAGCTTTCTTT,CASSTAGGTEAFF
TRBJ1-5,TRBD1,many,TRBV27,TGTGCCAGCAGTCGGGACAGGGGAGATCAGCCCCAGCATTTT,CASSRDRGDQPQHF
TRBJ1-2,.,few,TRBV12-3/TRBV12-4,TGTGCCAGCAGTTTTGAGTCCATACAGTCTAACTATGGCTACACCTTC,CASSFESIQSNYGYTF
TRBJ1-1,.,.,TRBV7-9,TGTGCCAGCAGCCAGCGAAGGGACGGCAGAAAAGCTTTCTTT,CASSQRRDGRKAFF
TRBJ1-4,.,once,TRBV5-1,TGCGCCAGCAGCTTGGCCTACCCCGGTGATGAAAAACTGTTTTTT,CASSLAYPGDEKLFF
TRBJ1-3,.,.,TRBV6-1,TGTGCCAGCAGTGAATATGGTCCGGGGGCGAGAGGAAACACCATATATTTT,CASSEYGPGARGNTIYF
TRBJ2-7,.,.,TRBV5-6,TGTGCCAGCAGCGTATGGCGGTACGAGCAGTACTTC,CASSVWRYEQYF
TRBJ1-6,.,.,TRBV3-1,TGTGCCAGCAGCCGGGGGGGAATCAGGAGCTCCTATAATTCACCCCTCCACTTT,CASSRGGIRSSYNSPLHF
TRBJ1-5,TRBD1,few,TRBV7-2,TGTGCCAGCAGTAAGGGACAGCACTATAGCAATCAGCCCCAGCATTTT,CASSKGQHYSNQPQHF
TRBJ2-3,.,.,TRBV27,TGTGCCAGCACTCGAGCGGGTTTCACAGATACGCAGTATTTT,CASTRAGFTDTQYF
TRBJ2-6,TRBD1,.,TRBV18,TGTGCCAGCTCACCGAGGAGGGCAGGGGGCCCCGACGTCCTGACTTTC,CASSPRRAGGPDVLTF
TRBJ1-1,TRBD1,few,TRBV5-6,TGTGCCAGCAGCTTGAATCCGACAGGGGAGAACACTGAAGCTTTCTTT,CASSLNPTGENTEAFF
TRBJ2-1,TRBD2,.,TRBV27,TGTGCCAGCAGTTTCGGGGGGTTCTCCTACAATGAGCAGTTCTTC,CASSFGGFSYNEQFF
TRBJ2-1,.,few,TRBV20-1,TGCAGTGCTCAGCTTAGAATCAGGGGCAATGAGCAGTTCTTC,CSAQLRIRGNEQFF
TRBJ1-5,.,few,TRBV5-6,TGTGCCAGCAGCACACCTAAGCCCCAGCATTTT,CASSTPKPQHF
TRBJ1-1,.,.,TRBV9,TGTGCCAGCAGCGTAGGACTCATGAACACTGAAGCTTTCTTT,CASSVGLMNTEAFF